This T cell receptor beta chain was sequenced in a study of human T cells and chemical hapten exposure. The V and J ends lost 4 bases and 3 bases respectively, with 11 bases between them. The CDR3 runs 13 residues. From germline, CDR1 is SGHNT and CDR2 YYREEE (reference sequence). Time point denoted: pre-sensitization, week 0. The sample's treatment: therapeutic diphenylcyclopropenone sensitization with weekly scalp DPC. During construction of the library, unique molecular identifiers were attached to individual cDNA molecules for quantitative, reproducible TCR counting. Using its own MiXCR run on the RACE reads, TCRdb lists one record per CDR3 protein. The table has about 270,000 distinct CDR3 sequences, approximately 8% seen once.

This receptor was identified in a man aged 18-30 years with alopecia areata. Some clones in this sample may be carry-over from other donors' samples. The chain links TRBV5-4 to TRBJ2-7; D not resolved. The sequencing used whole blood, collected in connection with sensitization to the hapten diphenylcyclopropenone (DPC). CDR3 sequence (DNA): TGTGCCAGCAGCAGCCCGACGGACTACGAGCAGTACTTC. Its protein product is CASSSPTDYEQYF.